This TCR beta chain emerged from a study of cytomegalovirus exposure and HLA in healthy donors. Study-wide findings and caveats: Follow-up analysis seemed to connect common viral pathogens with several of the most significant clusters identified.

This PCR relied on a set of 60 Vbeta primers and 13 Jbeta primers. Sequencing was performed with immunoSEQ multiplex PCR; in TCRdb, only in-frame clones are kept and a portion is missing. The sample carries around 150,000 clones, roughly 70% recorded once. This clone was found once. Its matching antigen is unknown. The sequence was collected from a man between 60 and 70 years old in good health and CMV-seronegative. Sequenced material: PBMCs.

CDR3 nucleotides: TGTGCCAGCGTGACCGGGACAGGGAGAGCTTTCTTT. Its translation: CASVTGTGRAFF. The chain uses TRBV25-1 and TRBJ1-1, with TRBD1 identical over 9 bases. Looked up from germline, CDR1 is MGHDK and CDR2 is SYGVNS. The J segment lost 10 bases and the V segment lost 8 bases, leaving 8 bases of the junction unmatched. CDR3 length equals 12 residues.